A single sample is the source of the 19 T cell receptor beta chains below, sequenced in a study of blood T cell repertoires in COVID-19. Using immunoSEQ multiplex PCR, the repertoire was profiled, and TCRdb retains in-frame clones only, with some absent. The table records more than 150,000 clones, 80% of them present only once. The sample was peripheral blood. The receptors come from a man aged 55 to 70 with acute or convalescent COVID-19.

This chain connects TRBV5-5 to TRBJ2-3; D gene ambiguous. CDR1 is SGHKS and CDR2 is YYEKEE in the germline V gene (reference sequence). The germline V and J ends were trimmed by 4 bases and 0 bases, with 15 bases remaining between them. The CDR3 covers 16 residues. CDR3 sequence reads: CASSLLGPPSTDTQYF. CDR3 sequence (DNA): TGTGCCAGCAGCCTACTGGGCCCCCCTAGCACAGATACGCAGTATTTT.

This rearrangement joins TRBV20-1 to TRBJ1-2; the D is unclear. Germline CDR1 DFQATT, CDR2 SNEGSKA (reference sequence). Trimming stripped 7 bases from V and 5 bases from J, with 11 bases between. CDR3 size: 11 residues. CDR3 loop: CSGGGGYGYTF. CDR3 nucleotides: TGCAGTGGGGGAGGAGGTTATGGCTACACCTTC.

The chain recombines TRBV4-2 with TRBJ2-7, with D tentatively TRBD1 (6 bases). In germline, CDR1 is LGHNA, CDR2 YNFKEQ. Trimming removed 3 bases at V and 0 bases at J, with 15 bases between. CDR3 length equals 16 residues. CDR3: CASSQGVVQGSYEQYF. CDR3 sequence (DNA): TGTGCCAGCAGCCAGGGGGTTGTACAGGGCTCCTACGAGCAGTACTTC.

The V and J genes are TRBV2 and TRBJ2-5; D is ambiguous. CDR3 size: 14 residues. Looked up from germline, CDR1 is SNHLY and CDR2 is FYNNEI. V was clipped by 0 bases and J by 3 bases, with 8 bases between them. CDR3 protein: CASSEAGSKETQYF. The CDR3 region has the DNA TGTGCCAGCAGTGAAGCGGGCTCTAAAGAGACCCAGTACTTC. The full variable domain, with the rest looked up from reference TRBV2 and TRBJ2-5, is EPEVTQTPSHQVTQMGQEVILRCVPISNHLYFYWYRQILGQKVEFLVSFYNNEISEKSEIFDDQFSVERPDGSNFTLKIRSTKLEDSAMYFCASSEAGSKETQYFGPGTRLLVL.

The CDR3 DNA is TGTGCCAGCAGTGGGGCGGGGGGCGGTTCACCCCTCCACTTT. It is translated as CASSGAGGGSPLHF. The chain recombines TRBV6-6 with TRBJ1-6, with a tentative D call TRBD1 (6 bases). Trimming pared 5 bases from V and 9 bases from J, leaving 14 bases between. Germline V gives CDR1 MNHNY, CDR2 SVGAGI (reference sequence). The CDR3 is 14 residues long.

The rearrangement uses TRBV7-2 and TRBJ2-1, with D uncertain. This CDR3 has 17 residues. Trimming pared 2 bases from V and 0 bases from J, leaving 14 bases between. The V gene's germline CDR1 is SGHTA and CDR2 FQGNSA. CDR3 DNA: TGTGCCAGCAGCTTACAAACAGTCACAATCTCCTACAATGAGCAGTTCTTC. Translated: CASSLQTVTISYNEQFF.

The CDR3 loop reads CARGRGGAGTGELFF. The CDR3, as DNA: TGCGCCCGCGGACGGGGGGGGGCGGGGACCGGGGAGCTGTTTTTT. The rearrangement uses TRBV4-3 and TRBJ2-2, with 8 nucleotides matching TRBD2. Germline V gives CDR1 LGHNA, CDR2 YSLEER. V lost 11 bases to trimming and J lost 5 bases; unmatched junction nucleotides: 13. The CDR3 runs to 15 residues.

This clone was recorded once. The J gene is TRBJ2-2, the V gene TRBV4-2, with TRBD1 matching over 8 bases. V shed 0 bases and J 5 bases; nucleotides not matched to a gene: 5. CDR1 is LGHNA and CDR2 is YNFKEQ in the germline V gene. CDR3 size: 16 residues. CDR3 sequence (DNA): TGTGCCAGCAGCCAAGATCAGGGGGCGGGAACCGGGGAGCTGTTTTTT. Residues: CASSQDQGAGTGELFF.

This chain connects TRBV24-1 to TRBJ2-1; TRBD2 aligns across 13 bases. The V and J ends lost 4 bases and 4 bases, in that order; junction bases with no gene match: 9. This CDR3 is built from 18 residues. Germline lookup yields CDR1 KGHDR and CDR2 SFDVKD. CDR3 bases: TGTGCCACCAGTGACAAACCGGGACTAGCGGGAAGATACAATGAGCAGTTCTTC. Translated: CATSDKPGLAGRYNEQFF.

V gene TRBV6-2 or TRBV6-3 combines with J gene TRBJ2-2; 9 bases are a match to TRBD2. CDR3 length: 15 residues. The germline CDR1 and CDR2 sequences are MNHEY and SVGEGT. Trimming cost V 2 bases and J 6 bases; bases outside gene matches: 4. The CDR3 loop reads CASSYGGGAPGELFF. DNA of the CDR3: TGTGCCAGCAGTTACGGCGGGGGGGCCCCCGGGGAGCTGTTTTTT.

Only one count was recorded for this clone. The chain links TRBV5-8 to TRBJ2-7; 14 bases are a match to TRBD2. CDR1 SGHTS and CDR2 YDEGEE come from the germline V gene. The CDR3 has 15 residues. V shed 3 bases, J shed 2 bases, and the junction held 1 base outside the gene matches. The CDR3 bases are TGTGCCAGCAGCTCGGGACTAGCGGGGGCCTACGAGCAGTACTTC. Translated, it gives CASSSGLAGAYEQYF.

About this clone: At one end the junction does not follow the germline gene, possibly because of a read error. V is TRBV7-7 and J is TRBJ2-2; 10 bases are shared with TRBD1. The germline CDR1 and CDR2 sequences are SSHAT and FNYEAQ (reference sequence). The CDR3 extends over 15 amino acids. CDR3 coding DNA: TGTGCTAGCAGCCCCAGGGACAGGGGCACCGGGGAGCTGTTTTTT. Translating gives CASSPRDRGTGELFF.

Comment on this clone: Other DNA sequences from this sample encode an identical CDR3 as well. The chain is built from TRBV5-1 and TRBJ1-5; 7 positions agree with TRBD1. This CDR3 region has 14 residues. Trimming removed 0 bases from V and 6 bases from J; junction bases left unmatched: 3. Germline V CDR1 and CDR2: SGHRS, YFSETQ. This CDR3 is CASSLGQGGQPQHF. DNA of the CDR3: TGCGCCAGCAGCTTGGGACAGGGAGGTCAGCCCCAGCATTTT. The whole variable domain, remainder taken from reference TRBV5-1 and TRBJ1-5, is KAGVTQTPRYLIKTRGQQVTLSCSPISGHRSVSWYQQTPGQGLQFLFEYFSETQRNKGNFPGRFSGRQFSNSRSEMNVSTLELGDSALYLCASSLGQGGQPQHFGDGTRLSIL.

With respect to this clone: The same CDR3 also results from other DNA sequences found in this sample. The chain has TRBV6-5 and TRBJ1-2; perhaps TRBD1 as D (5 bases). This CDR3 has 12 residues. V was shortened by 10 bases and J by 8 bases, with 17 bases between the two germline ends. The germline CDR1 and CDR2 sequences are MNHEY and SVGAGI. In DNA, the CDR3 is TGTGCCACCCGCCATGGGGGGGGAGGCTACACCTTC. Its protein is CATRHGGGGYTF.

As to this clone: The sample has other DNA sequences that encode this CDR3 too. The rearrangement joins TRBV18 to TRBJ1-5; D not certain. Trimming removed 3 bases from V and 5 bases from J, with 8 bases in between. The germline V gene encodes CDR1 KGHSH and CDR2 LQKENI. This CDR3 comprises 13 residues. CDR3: CASSPGRDQPQHF. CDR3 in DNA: TGTGCCAGCTCACCGGGCAGAGATCAGCCCCAGCATTTT.

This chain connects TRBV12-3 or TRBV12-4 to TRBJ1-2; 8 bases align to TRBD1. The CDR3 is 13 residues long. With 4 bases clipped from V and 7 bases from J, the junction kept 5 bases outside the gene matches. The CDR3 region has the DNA TGTGCCAGCAGTTCCAGGGGGCATTCTGGCTACACCTTC. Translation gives CASSSRGHSGYTF.

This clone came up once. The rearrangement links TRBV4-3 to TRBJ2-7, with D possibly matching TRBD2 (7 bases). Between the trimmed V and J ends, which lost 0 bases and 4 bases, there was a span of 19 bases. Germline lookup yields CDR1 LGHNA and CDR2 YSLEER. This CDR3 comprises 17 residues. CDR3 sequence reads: CASSQEWGGAKPYEQYF. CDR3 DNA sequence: TGCGCCAGCAGCCAAGAGTGGGGGGGGGCCAAGCCTTACGAGCAGTACTTC.

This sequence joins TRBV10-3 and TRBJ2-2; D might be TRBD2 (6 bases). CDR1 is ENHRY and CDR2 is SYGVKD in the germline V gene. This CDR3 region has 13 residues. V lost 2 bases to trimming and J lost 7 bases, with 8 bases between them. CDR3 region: CAISERGGGELFF. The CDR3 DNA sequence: TGTGCCATCAGTGAGAGGGGAGGCGGGGAGCTGTTTTTT.

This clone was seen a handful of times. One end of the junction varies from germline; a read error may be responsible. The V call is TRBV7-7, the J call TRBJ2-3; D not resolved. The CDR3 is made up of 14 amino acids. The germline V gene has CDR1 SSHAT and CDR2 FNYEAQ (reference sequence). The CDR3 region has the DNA TGTGCTAGCAGCTTTACTACGACCACAGATACGCAGTATTTT. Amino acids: CASSFTTTTDTQYF.